This TCR beta chain is from a study of CD8+CD57+ T cells in acquired aplastic anemia. Profiles of TCR beta VDJ and CDR3 were generated from a genomic DNA template. TCRdb re-derived calls from the reads in MiXCR, one entry per CDR3 protein. The data contain about 150,000 distinct CDR3 sequences, roughly 49% of them singletons. Germline CDR1 SNHLY, CDR2 FYNNEI. Trimming removed 6 bases from V and 1 base from J; junction bases left unmatched: 9. This CDR3 comprises 17 residues. This clonotype was seen many times. All sequencing subjects had displayed CD8+CD57+ cell expansion on flow cytometry. The TCR sequence derives from a human donor with aplastic anemia. Sequenced input: sorted CD4+, CD8+, or CD8+CD57+ T cells (not recorded which) from PBMCs. The chain combines TRBV2 with TRBJ2-1; 10 nucleotides line up with TRBD2. The CDR3 spells CASRRAGGAGSYNEQFF. CDR3 DNA: TGTGCCAGCAGGCGAGCGGGGGGGGCAGGATCCTACAATGAGCAGTTCTTC.